A single sample is the source of the 12 T cell receptor beta chains below, sequenced in a study of T cells in Graves' hyperthyroidism and ophthalmopathy. Amplification yielded TCR beta CDR3 regions, with RNA transcripts as the source. An initial round of RT-PCR targeting the TCR CDR3 relied on the HTBI primer set. TCRdb independently ran MiXCR on the multiplex PCR reads; one entry per CDR3 protein. The sample lists 600,000 to 750,000 distinct CDR3 sequences; 15% to 20% were seen once. The sample consisted of blood. Receptors originate from a man in his fifties or sixties with Graves' hyperthyroidism.

This clonotype was found many times. The rearrangement uses TRBV24-1 and TRBJ2-3, with TRBD1 matching over 9 bases. This CDR3 has 15 amino acids. Trimming took 3 bases from V and 2 from J; bases not matched to a gene: 2. CDR1 KGHDR and CDR2 SFDVKD come from the germline V gene. CDR3 residues: CATSDLQGATDTQYF. As DNA, the CDR3 is TGTGCCACCAGTGATCTACAGGGGGCCACAGATACGCAGTATTTT.

This clonotype was picked up many times. The chain joins TRBV6-2 or TRBV6-3 to TRBJ2-2; 7 bases line up with TRBD2. V lost 4 bases and J lost 3; bases outside the gene matches: 5. The V gene's germline CDR1 is MNHEY and CDR2 SVGEGT. This CDR3 contains 15 residues. The CDR3, as DNA: TGTGCCAGCAGTTGGACTAGTAGGGACACCGGGGAGCTGTTTTTT. Protein: CASSWTSRDTGELFF.

The chain is built from TRBV10-3 and TRBJ1-1; 8 bases are shared with TRBD1. The V gene's germline CDR1 is ENHRY and CDR2 SYGVKD. The CDR3 has 16 amino acids. V lost 9 bases and J lost 1; bases outside the gene matches: 13. The CDR3 DNA is TGTGCCATGATGGAGTATGAGGACAGGGAGAACACTGAAGCTTTCTTT. Its protein product is CAMMEYEDRENTEAFF.

Notes on this clonotype: Since the CDR3 does not end with the conserved phenylalanine or tryptophan, this likely comes from a read error. Because the CDR3's place on the DNA is in doubt, the DNA is left out and the CDR3 is given as listed by TCRdb. The J gene is TRBJ1-1, the V gene TRBV12-3 or TRBV12-4; the table's TRBD1 call for D was not verified on the DNA. The CDR3 is 15 amino acids in total, end residues counted. CDR3 sequence reads: CASSLRTRPPAEDFV.

The genes are TRBV12-3 or TRBV12-4 and TRBJ1-4; D possibly corresponds to TRBD1 (5 bases). The CDR3 extends over 12 amino acids. Trimming removed 7 bases at V and 8 bases at J, with 11 bases between. The CDR3 DNA is TGTGCCAGCACAATTGGGGGAGAAAAACTGTTTTTT. Translating it yields CASTIGGEKLFF.

In the case of this clonotype: This may stem from a read error, because a much larger clone lies one nucleotide away. The V call is TRBV2, the J call TRBJ2-2; 10 bases agree with TRBD1. The CDR3 extends over 16 amino acids. The germline V gene has CDR1 SNHLY and CDR2 FYNNEI. The CDR3: CTSSVTGGTYTGELFF. The CDR3 nucleotides are TGTACCAGCAGCGTGACAGGGGGCACATACACCGGGGAGCTGTTTTTT.

The sample holds many counts of this clonotype. The CDR3 nucleotides are TGTGCCAGCAGTTACTCGAAGGGCGCCCGTCAAGGGGAGACCCAGTACTTC. Amino acid sequence: CASSYSKGARQGETQYF. V and J are TRBV6-5 and TRBJ2-5; D call uncertain. Deletions cut 0 bases from V and 5 bases from J, with 19 bases between. This CDR3 comprises 17 residues. Germline V lookup: CDR1 MNHEY, CDR2 SVGAGI.

The chain has TRBV6-1 and TRBJ2-7; D is ambiguous. Trimming removed 6 bases from V and 2 bases from J, with 11 bases in between. CDR1 is MNHNS, CDR2 SASEGT, per germline. CDR3 length equals 13 residues. This CDR3 is CASSDPGAYEQYF. Here the CDR3 DNA reads TGTGCCAGCAGCGACCCCGGAGCCTACGAGCAGTACTTC.

At least ten counts were recorded for this clonotype. The chain is built from TRBV20-1 and TRBJ1-6, with D perhaps TRBD1 (5 bases). In germline, CDR1 is DFQATT, CDR2 SNEGSKA (reference sequence). V lost 0 bases and J 7 bases, leaving 13 bases between the germline ends. The CDR3 covers 15 residues. The CDR3 DNA is TGCAGTGCTAGAGATTACGGGGGGGGGAATTCACCCCTCCACTTT. Translating gives CSARDYGGGNSPLHF.

This clonotype was seen more than once but under ten times. The rearrangement uses TRBV29-1 and TRBJ2-3; possible D gene TRBD2, 6 bases. CDR3 size: 19 residues. The V and J ends lost 2 bases and 1 base respectively, with 25 bases between them. CDR1 is SQVTM, CDR2 ANQGSEA, per germline. The CDR3 nucleotides read TGCAGCGTTGAACCAACTTGGGTAGCGGAGGCTTCGGGCACAGATACGCAGTATTTT. This codes for CSVEPTWVAEASGTDTQYF.

This clonotype was detected ten times or more. The chain carries TRBV20-1 and TRBJ2-7; TRBD2 matches at 7 bases. The CDR3 consists of 16 residues. Per germline, CDR1 DFQATT and CDR2 SNEGSKA (reference sequence). V trimming: 2 bases; J trimming: 2 bases; junction bases outside the gene matches: 12. The CDR3 loop is CSARTPPASGTYEQYF. The CDR3 DNA reads as TGCAGTGCTAGAACGCCCCCTGCTAGCGGAACCTACGAGCAGTACTTC.

The rearrangement uses TRBV7-2 and TRBJ2-1; TRBD2 is a possible D gene (5 bases). Germline V gives CDR1 SGHTA, CDR2 FQGNSA. The CDR3 extends over 16 amino acids. Trimming removed 1 base from V and 1 base from J, with 11 bases in between. CDR3 coding DNA: TGTGCCAGCAGCTTAGGTCCAGCGGCATCCTACAATGAGCAGTTCTTC. Protein product: CASSLGPAASYNEQFF.